Below, 27 T cell receptor beta chains from the same sample are listed, as sequenced in a study of immune evolution from preneoplasia to lung adenocarcinoma. Data came from immunoSEQ multiplex PCR; TCRdb stores just in-frame clones and leaves some out. In the table there are just under 10,000 clones, about three quarters of which are singletons. The sequenced material came from FFPE minimally invasive lung adenocarcinoma tissue. These receptors all stem from a person aged 65 to 85 with lung adenocarcinoma. Some clones in this sample may be carry-over from other donors' samples.

The chain uses TRBV28 and TRBJ1-2; no reliable D call. CDR1 is MDHEN and CDR2 is SYDVKM in the germline V gene. V was cut by 5 bases and J by 0 bases, with 4 bases left in between. The length of the CDR3 is 12 residues. CDR3 coding DNA: TGTGCCAGCAGTCCCTCTAACTATGGCTACACCTTC. Translating gives CASSPSNYGYTF.

This clone was seen just once. The chain is built from TRBV5-1 and TRBJ2-3, with 12 bases aligning to TRBD2. V lost 2 bases to trimming and J lost 0 bases; unmatched junction nucleotides: 7. The CDR3 is 18 residues long. Germline CDR1 SGHRS, CDR2 YFSETQ. The CDR3 sequence: CASSLLAGGLLSTDTQYF. The CDR3 DNA sequence: TGCGCCAGCAGCTTACTAGCGGGGGGCCTTCTTAGCACAGATACGCAGTATTTT.

The chain's CDR3 is CASSYDRVYGYTF. CDR3 nucleotide sequence: TGTGCCAGCAGTTATGACAGGGTCTATGGCTACACCTTC. The chain joins TRBV6-5 to TRBJ1-2, with 7 positions matching TRBD1. This CDR3 spans 13 amino acids. Germline V CDR1 and CDR2: MNHEY, SVGAGI. V trimming: 3 bases; J trimming: 4 bases; junction bases outside the gene matches: 2.

The rearrangement joins TRBV30 to TRBJ1-2; D unclear. The CDR3 loop spans 13 amino acids. Germline assignment: CDR1 GTSNPN and CDR2 SVGIG (reference sequence). V lost 2 bases, J lost 7 bases, and 14 bases lay in between. CDR3 residues: CAWSTQDASGYTF. In nucleotides, the CDR3 is TGTGCCTGGAGTACCCAGGACGCTTCTGGCTACACCTTC.

This chain joins TRBV5-4 and TRBJ1-3; D might be TRBD1 (5 bases). The CDR3 runs 16 residues. Trimming pared 3 bases from V and 4 bases from J, leaving 17 bases between. From germline, CDR1 is SGHNT and CDR2 YYREEE (reference sequence). This chain's CDR3 is CASSSDLDSEGNTIYF. As DNA, the CDR3 is TGTGCCAGCAGCTCAGACCTAGACAGCGAAGGAAACACCATATATTTT.

The chain uses TRBV9 and TRBJ2-7; D is undetermined. This CDR3 spans 16 amino acids. V was cut by 0 bases and J by 2 bases, with 15 bases left in between. CDR1 and CDR2 from the germline V gene are SGDLS and YYNGEE. CDR3 DNA sequence: TGTGCCAGCAGCGTAGGAGCCGGAGTTTCTACCTACGAGCAGTACTTC. Amino acid sequence: CASSVGAGVSTYEQYF.

This clone occurred a few times. In nucleotides, the CDR3 is TGTGCCAGCAGCTGGACAGGATACTCTGGAAACACCATATATTTT. It translates to CASSWTGYSGNTIYF. The gene calls are TRBV11-2 and TRBJ1-3, with TRBD1 matching over 7 bases. CDR1 SGHAT and CDR2 FQNNGV come from the germline V gene. This CDR3 region has 15 residues. Trimming took 4 bases from V and 0 from J; bases not matched to a gene: 3.

This rearrangement joins TRBV20-1 to TRBJ2-7; no firm D call. V lost 1 base and J 3 bases, leaving 4 bases between the germline ends. Germline-derived CDR1 and CDR2 are DFQATT and SNEGSKA (reference sequence). This CDR3 comprises 11 residues. DNA for the CDR3: TGCAGTGCTAGAGGGGGCTACGAGCAGTACTTC. Amino acid sequence: CSARGGYEQYF.

This clone has only a few counts. The gene calls are TRBV6-1 and TRBJ1-5; TRBD1 matches at 8 bases. V shed 8 bases, J shed 0 bases, and the junction held 6 bases outside the gene matches. CDR3 length equals 15 residues. Germline CDR1 and CDR2: MNHNS and SASEGT. The CDR3 coding sequence is TGTGCCAGCGACAGGGGCCATTATAGCAATCAGCCCCAGCATTTT. Residues: CASDRGHYSNQPQHF.

This clone appeared a few times. This chain uses TRBV2 with TRBJ1-2; a possible D gene is TRBD1 (5 bases). The CDR3 has 15 residues. V was clipped by 3 bases and J by 1 base, with 12 bases between them. CDR1 and CDR2 (germline): SNHLY, FYNNEI. CDR3 loop: CASSEAGRFNYGYTF. The CDR3 DNA reads TGTGCCAGCAGTGAGGCGGGGCGCTTTAACTATGGCTACACCTTC.

The genes are TRBV19 and TRBJ1-3; no clear D gene. CDR1 and CDR2 (germline): LNHDA, SQIVND (reference sequence). The CDR3 contains 16 residues. Trimming stripped 3 bases from V and 0 bases from J, with 12 bases between. CDR3 coding DNA: TGTGCCAGTAGTATTCTATCCGGAATCTCTGGAAACACCATATATTTT. Its protein product is CASSILSGISGNTIYF. The full variable domain, completed using reference TRBV19 and TRBJ1-3, is DGGITQSPKYLFRKEGQNVTLSCEQNLNHDAMYWYRQDPGQGLRLIYYSQIVNDFQKGDIAEGYSVSREKKESFPLTVTSAQKNPTAFYLCASSILSGISGNTIYFGEGSWLTVV.

CDR3 in DNA: TGTGCCAGTAGGCCCTCCGGGACAGAGGGCACCGGGGAGCTGTTTTTT. Translating it yields CASRPSGTEGTGELFF. This chain joins TRBV19 and TRBJ2-2, with 7 bases matching TRBD1. In germline, CDR1 is LNHDA, CDR2 SQIVND (reference sequence). The CDR3 covers 16 residues. V gave up 6 bases and J gave up 4 bases; unmatched junction bases: 11.

As DNA, the CDR3 is TGTGCCAGCAGGCTAGCGGGAGAAGAGACCCAGTACTTC. It codes for CASRLAGEETQYF. The rearrangement links TRBV6-1 to TRBJ2-5; the match to TRBD2 covers 10 bases. V shed 6 bases, J shed 3 bases, and the junction held 1 base outside the gene matches. The CDR3 is 13 amino acids. The V gene's germline CDR1 is MNHNS and CDR2 SASEGT.

This clone came up once. DNA for the CDR3: TGTGCCAGCAGCCAACAGAGCACCGGGGAGCTGTTTTTT. It translates to CASSQQSTGELFF. J is TRBJ2-2 and V is TRBV14; D not resolved. Per germline, CDR1 SGHDN and CDR2 FVKESK. V lost 2 bases to trimming and J lost 4 bases, with 5 bases between them. The length of the CDR3 is 13 residues. Complete variable domain (other parts from reference TRBV14 and TRBJ2-2): EAGVTQFPSHSVIEKGQTVTLRCDPISGHDNLYWYRRVMGKEIKFLLHFVKESKQDESGMPNNRFLAERTGGTYSTLKVQPAELEDSGVYFCASSQQSTGELFFGEGSRLTVL.

This chain joins TRBV11-3 and TRBJ2-1; 8 bases agree with TRBD1. Germline assignment: CDR1 SGHNT and CDR2 YENEEA. The CDR3 consists of 15 residues. V shed 5 bases, J shed 2 bases, and the junction held 5 bases outside the gene matches. CDR3 sequence reads: CASSLGDRPYNEQFF. The CDR3 DNA follows: TGTGCCAGCAGCCTAGGGGACAGGCCCTACAATGAGCAGTTCTTC.

V gene TRBV7-9 combines with J gene TRBJ2-1; D not resolved. The V end was cut by 4 bases, the J end by 6 bases, with 10 bases between. This CDR3 spans 13 amino acids. Germline loops: CDR1 SEHNR, CDR2 FQNEAQ (reference sequence). As DNA, the CDR3 is TGTGCCAGCAGCTACCGACAACCCAATGAGCAGTTCTTC. It is translated as CASSYRQPNEQFF.

The genes are TRBV11-1 and TRBJ2-3; 7 nucleotides agree with TRBD2. The CDR3 covers 16 residues. Trimming cost V 0 bases and J 5 bases; bases outside gene matches: 8. Germline-derived CDR1 and CDR2 are SGHAT and FQDESV (reference sequence). CDR3 nucleotide sequence: TGTGCCAGCAGCTTAGCGGTGACTAGCTCTCAAGATACGCAGTATTTT. Translated, it gives CASSLAVTSSQDTQYF.

J is TRBJ2-1 and V is TRBV11-3; 13 positions agree with TRBD2. The germline V gene encodes CDR1 SGHNT and CDR2 YENEEA. Unmatched junction bases numbered 15, after V lost 5 bases and J lost 8 bases. The length of the CDR3 is 18 residues. CDR3 nucleotide sequence: TGTGCCAGCAGCCCCGTAGGCAGGGGACTAGCGGGATCATATGAGCAGTTCTTC. Translated, it gives CASSPVGRGLAGSYEQFF.

This clone was found a few times. The rearrangement uses TRBV27 and TRBJ1-1; no definite D call. Germline V lookup: CDR1 MNHEY, CDR2 SMNVEV (reference sequence). Trimming cost V 6 bases and J 2 bases, with 10 bases left between them. The CDR3 extends over 13 amino acids. CDR3 loop: CASRGSSNTEAFF. For the CDR3, the DNA is TGTGCCAGCAGAGGGAGTTCAAACACTGAAGCTTTCTTT.

The chain uses TRBV29-1 and TRBJ2-1; 8 nucleotides agree with TRBD2. The J segment lost 5 bases and the V segment lost 4 bases, leaving 4 bases of the junction unmatched. CDR1 is SQVTM and CDR2 is ANQGSEA in the germline V gene. This CDR3 has 13 residues. CDR3 sequence: CSVVAGNNNEQFF. The CDR3, as DNA: TGCAGCGTTGTAGCGGGAAACAACAATGAGCAGTTCTTC.

The chain links TRBV5-5 to TRBJ2-7; 9 nucleotides line up with TRBD1. Germline lookup yields CDR1 SGHKS and CDR2 YYEKEE (reference sequence). Trimming cost V 0 bases and J 4 bases; bases outside gene matches: 5. This CDR3 is built from 15 residues. CDR3 nucleotides: TGTGCCAGCAGCTTGGCCCCGACAGGGGGATACGAGCAGTACTTC. Amino acids: CASSLAPTGGYEQYF.

This rearrangement joins TRBV28 to TRBJ2-7, with 9 bases identical to TRBD1. The germline gives CDR1 MDHEN, CDR2 SYDVKM. V lost 5 bases and J lost 3; bases outside the gene matches: 5. The CDR3 consists of 14 residues. The CDR3 region has the DNA TGTGCCAGCAGTACACCGGGACAGGGCTACGAGCAGTACTTC. It is translated as CASSTPGQGYEQYF.

This clone appeared a single time. The rearrangement uses TRBV27 and TRBJ1-4; D uncertain. Germline CDR1 and CDR2: MNHEY and SMNVEV (reference sequence). This CDR3 contains 14 residues. V shed 3 bases and J shed 4 bases, with 9 bases lying between them. As DNA, the CDR3 is TGTGCCAGCAGTTTCGGTGATGGTAATGAAAAACTGTTTTTT. It yields the protein CASSFGDGNEKLFF. The full variable domain, in which reference TRBV27 and TRBJ1-4 provide the parts outside the CDR3, is EAQVTQNPRYLITVTGKKLTVTCSQNMNHEYMSWYRQDPGLGLRQIYYSMNVEVTDKGDVPEGYKVSRKEKRNFPLILESPSPNQTSLYFCASSFGDGNEKLFFGSGTQLSVL.

The chain is built from TRBV4-1 and TRBJ2-1; D is tentatively TRBD1 or TRBD2 (6 bases each). With 0 bases removed from V and 9 bases from J, the gap between germline ends came to 15 bases. There are 15 residues in the CDR3. CDR1 MGHRA and CDR2 YSYEKL come from the germline V gene. Here the CDR3 reads CASSQERLGGSEQFF. The CDR3 DNA reads TGCGCCAGCAGCCAAGAGAGACTAGGGGGAAGTGAGCAGTTCTTC.

The rearrangement links TRBV2 to TRBJ1-1; maybe TRBD1 (5 bases). V lost 9 bases and J 1 base, leaving 9 bases between the germline ends. This CDR3 is built from 12 residues. Germline V gene sequence: CDR1 SNHLY, CDR2 FYNNEI. CDR3: CARGTGNTEAFF. The DNA for the CDR3 is TGTGCCAGAGGGACTGGGAACACTGAAGCTTTCTTT.

The chain combines TRBV6-5 with TRBJ1-4, with D possibly TRBD1 on 5 matching bases. From germline, CDR1 is MNHEY and CDR2 SVGAGI. Trimming left V 2 bases short and J 5 bases short, with 12 bases between. The CDR3 extends over 15 amino acids. The CDR3 loop is CASSYSRVGNEKLFF. The CDR3 DNA follows: TGTGCCAGCAGTTACAGCAGGGTAGGGAATGAAAAACTGTTTTTT.

The rearrangement joins TRBV11-2 to TRBJ1-5; D is uncertain. In germline, CDR1 is SGHAT, CDR2 FQNNGV. Trimming removed 5 bases at V and 3 bases at J, with 8 bases between. The CDR3 consists of 13 residues. This CDR3 reads CASSPQNNQPQHF. CDR3 nucleotides: TGTGCCAGCAGCCCTCAGAACAATCAGCCCCAGCATTTT.